These 5 T cell receptor beta chains were all obtained from the same sample, sequenced in a study of breast tumors, draining lymph nodes, adjacent tissues (dated by TCRdb to the mid-2010s). Receptors were amplified or captured by multiplex PCR. The sample was run on an Illumina HiSeq 2000. The raw public data were reprocessed by TCRdb itself: fastp quality trimming at Q25, MiXCR clonotype calling, in-frame beta chains only. Each CDR3 protein gets just one entry, which takes the most common genes and DNA from the rows behind it. A total of just under 65,000 distinct CDR3 sequences appear in this sample, 57% of them only once. Roughly a fifth of the sample comes from the top ten. The sample taken for sequencing was breast tumor tissue. Receptor source: a female donor with breast cancer. Some clones in this sample may be carry-over from other donors' samples.

The CDR3 DNA is TGCGCCAGCAGCCAACCGGCAGGGTCGGGTAATGATGAGCAGTACTTC. It yields the protein CASSQPAGSGNDEQYF. The rearrangement joins TRBV5-1 to TRBJ2-7; a weak D match, TRBD1 (5 bases). V lost 4 bases to trimming and J lost 7 bases, with 24 bases between them. The germline V gene has CDR1 SGHRS and CDR2 YFSETQ. The CDR3 loop spans 16 amino acids. Drawing the rest from reference TRBV5-1 and TRBJ2-7, the complete variable domain is KAGVTQTPRYLIKTRGQQVTLSCSPISGHRSVSWYQQTPGQGLQFLFEYFSETQRNKGNFPGRFSGRQFSNSRSEMNVSTLELGDSALYLCASSQPAGSGNDEQYFGPGTRLTVT.

The sample holds many counts of this clonotype. The CDR3 sequence: CASSQGDRATDTQYF. CDR3 sequence (DNA): TGCGCCAGCAGCCAAGGGGACAGAGCCACAGATACGCAGTATTTT. The chain recombines TRBV4-1 with TRBJ2-3; 7 bases map to TRBD1. Germline CDR1 and CDR2: MGHRA and YSYEKL. V lost 1 base and J lost 2; bases outside the gene matches: 3. The CDR3 length is 15 residues.

This clonotype was seen ten or more times. The V call is TRBV28, the J call TRBJ1-2; D unresolved. V dropped 6 bases and J dropped 4 bases, with 9 bases sitting between them. The CDR3 is made up of 12 amino acids. Germline V gene lookup returns CDR1 MDHEN and CDR2 SYDVKM. CDR3 nucleotide sequence: TGTGCCAGCAGCGCCGAGGGCTATGGCTACACCTTC. Residues: CASSAEGYGYTF.

The chain carries TRBV2 and TRBJ1-2, with a weak D call TRBD1 (6 bases). The germline V gene encodes CDR1 SNHLY and CDR2 FYNNEI. The CDR3 length is 14 residues. V lost 8 bases to trimming and J lost 4 bases, with 17 bases between them. The CDR3 spells CASREPGRGYGYTF. As DNA, the CDR3 is TGTGCCAGCCGAGAGCCAGGCAGGGGCTATGGCTACACCTTC.

The sample holds many counts of this clonotype. The chain carries TRBV18 and TRBJ2-1, with D unclear. The CDR3 runs to 12 residues. Deletions cut 9 bases from V and 0 bases from J, with 6 bases between. Germline V gene lookup returns CDR1 KGHSH and CDR2 LQKENI. The CDR3 bases are TGTGCCAGTTCCCACTCCTACAATGAGCAGTTCTTC. This translates into CASSHSYNEQFF.